One TCR beta chain is described in this entry. This sample was taken from a study of blood T cell repertoires in COVID-19. Study as a whole: Whether acute or convalescent, the COVID-19 samples came from the United States, Italy and Spain. In each case, the material was cDNA or gDNA derived from T cells, B-cell-depleted T cells, or PBMCs.

In the authors' workflow: Quantification of nucleated cells was approximated via reference gene primer amplification. TCRdb's table, derived via immunoSEQ multiplex PCR, lists solely in-frame clones and lacks some. V and J calls and clone size are given by that table; D and trimming were obtained from the DNA. The sample has 130,000 to 150,000 clones; 80% to 90% are singletons. The TCR comes from a human donor in a cohort sampled during active COVID-19. Sequencing was done on a sample of peripheral blood.

The CDR3 protein is CASSERGQSYEQYF. CDR3 in DNA: TGTGCCAGCAGTGAGAGAGGACAGTCCTACGAGCAGTACTTC. The genes are TRBV25-1 and TRBJ2-7; possible D gene TRBD1, 6 bases. The germline gives CDR1 MGHDK, CDR2 SYGVNS. CDR3 size: 14 residues. Between the trimmed V and J ends, which lost 3 bases and 1 base, there was a span of 10 bases.